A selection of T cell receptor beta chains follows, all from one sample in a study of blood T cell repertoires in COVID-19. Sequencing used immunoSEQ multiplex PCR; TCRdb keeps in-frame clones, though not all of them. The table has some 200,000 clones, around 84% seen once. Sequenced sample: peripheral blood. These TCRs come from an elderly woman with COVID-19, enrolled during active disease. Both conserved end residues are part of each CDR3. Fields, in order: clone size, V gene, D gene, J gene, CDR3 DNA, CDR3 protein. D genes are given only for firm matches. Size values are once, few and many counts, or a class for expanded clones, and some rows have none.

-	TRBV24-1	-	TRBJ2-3	TGTGCCACCAGTGATCCCCGCAACTTACAGGATTCAGCGCGTTTTATCACAGATACGCAGTATTTT	CATSDPRNLQDSARFITDTQYF
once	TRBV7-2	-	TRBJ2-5	TGTGCCAGCAGCTTAGGGCTCGCGGGGACCCAGTACTTC	CASSLGLAGTQYF
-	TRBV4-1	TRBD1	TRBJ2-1	TGCGCCAGCAGCCAGGTGGGACAGGGTTCCTACAATGAGCAGTTCTTC	CASSQVGQGSYNEQFF
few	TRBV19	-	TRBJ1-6	TGTGCCAGTAGACGGTCACAGGAATTTTCACCCCTCCACTTT	CASRRSQEFSPLHF
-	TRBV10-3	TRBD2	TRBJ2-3	TGTGCCATCAACTCGGGAGGGACAGATACGCAGTATTTT	CAINSGGTDTQYF
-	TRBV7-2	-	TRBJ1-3	TGTGCCAGCAGCTTACCGGGGAACGGAAACACCATATATTTT	CASSLPGNGNTIYF
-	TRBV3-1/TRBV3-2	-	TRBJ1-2	TGTGCCAGCAGCCAAGACTTCTGGCAGAATAATTATGGCTACACCTTC	CASSQDFWQNNYGYTF
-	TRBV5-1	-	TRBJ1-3	TGCGCCAGCAGCTTGGTTGGGGGCTACAGCTCTGGAAACACCATATATTTT	CASSLVGGYSSGNTIYF
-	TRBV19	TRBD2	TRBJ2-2	TGTGCCAGTAGTATGATCCCCTTGGGTCTAGCGGGGTTGCGCACCGGGGAGCTGTTTTTT	CASSMIPLGLAGLRTGELFF
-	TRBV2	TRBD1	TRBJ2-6	TGTGCCAGCCGAGGACAGGGTGGCATCTCTGGGGCCAACGTCCTGACTTTC	CASRGQGGISGANVLTF
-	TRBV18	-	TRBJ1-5	TGTGCCAGCTCACCGGGACTGGCGGCGGGGCGAGACAATCAGCCCCAGCATTTT	CASSPGLAAGRDNQPQHF
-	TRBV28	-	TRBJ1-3	TGTGCCAGCAGCCCGGGGGGTCTCGGCTCTGGAAACACCATATATTTT	CASSPGGLGSGNTIYF
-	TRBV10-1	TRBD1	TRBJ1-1	TGCGCCAGCAGTGAGGAGGGGGCCGGTACTGAAGCTTTCTTT	CASSEEGAGTEAFF
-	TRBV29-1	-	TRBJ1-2	TGCAGCGTTGCGCGGGCAGGGGTTGGCTACACCTTC	CSVARAGVGYTF
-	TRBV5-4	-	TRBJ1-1	TGTGCCAGCAGCAATAGGGGGGGGCCCACTGAAGCTTTCTTT	CASSNRGGPTEAFF
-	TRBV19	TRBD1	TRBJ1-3	TGTGCCAGTAGTCCGGACAGGGGAGGCACCATATATTTT	CASSPDRGGTIYF
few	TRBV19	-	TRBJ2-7	TGTGCCAGTAGTATCGGGCAGGGCGTTGAGCAGTACTTC	CASSIGQGVEQYF
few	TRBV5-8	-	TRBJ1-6	TGTGCCAGCAGCAGAAGAGGGAACAATAATTCACCCCTCCACTTT	CASSRRGNNNSPLHF
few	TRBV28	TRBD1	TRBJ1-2	TGTGCCAGCAGTACCGGGACAGCTAACTATGGCTACACCTTC	CASSTGTANYGYTF
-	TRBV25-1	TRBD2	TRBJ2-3	TGTGCCAGCAGTGTAGCGGGGGGAACTGATACGCAGTATTTT	CASSVAGGTDTQYF
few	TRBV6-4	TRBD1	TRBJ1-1	TGTGCCAGCAGTGAATATAGACAGGGGTTGAACACTGAAGCTTTCTTT	CASSEYRQGLNTEAFF
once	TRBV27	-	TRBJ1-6	TGTGCCAGCAGTTCGACAGCATATAATTCACCCCTCCACTTT	CASSSTAYNSPLHF
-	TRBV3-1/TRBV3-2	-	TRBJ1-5	TGTGCCAGCAGCCAATCCGGGTATCATGGTAATCAGCCCCAGCATTTT	CASSQSGYHGNQPQHF
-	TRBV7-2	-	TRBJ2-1	TGTGCCAGCACCTTAGGACTCGTACACAATGAGCAGTTCTTC	CASTLGLVHNEQFF
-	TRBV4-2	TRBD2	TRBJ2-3	TGTGCCAGCAGCCAAGATCACAGCGGGGGGAGGGGGCAGTATTTT	CASSQDHSGGRGQYF
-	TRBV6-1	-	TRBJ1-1	TGTGCCAGCAGTGAGTCAGGGAAGAACACTGAAGCTTTCTTT	CASSESGKNTEAFF
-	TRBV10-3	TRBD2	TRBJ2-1	TGTGCCATCAGTGAGTCTACCGGGGGGGATGCTAATGAGCAGTTCTTC	CAISESTGGDANEQFF
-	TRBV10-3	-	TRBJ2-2	TGTGCCATCAGGAAGGACAGAGTGAACACCGGGGAGCTGTTTTTT	CAIRKDRVNTGELFF
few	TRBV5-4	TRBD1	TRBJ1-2	TGTGCCAGCAGCTTAGGAGGGTCTCGGGACAGGGGAGTTGGGGACTATGGCTACACCTTC	CASSLGGSRDRGVGDYGYTF
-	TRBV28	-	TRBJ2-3	TGTGCCAGCAGTTCCCAACCGGGGACTGGCACAGATACGCAGTATTTT	CASSSQPGTGTDTQYF
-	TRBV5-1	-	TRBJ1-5	TGCGCCAGCAGCTTGGCCCCAGCGACGGATAGCAATCAGCCCCAGCATTTT	CASSLAPATDSNQPQHF
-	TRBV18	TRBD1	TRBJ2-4	TGTGCCAGCTCATCGGGACAGCTAAACATTCAGTACTTC	CASSSGQLNIQYF
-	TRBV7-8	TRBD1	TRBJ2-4	TGTGCCAGCAGCGACAGGGGGCGGGGGGCCAAAAACATTCAGTACTTC	CASSDRGRGAKNIQYF
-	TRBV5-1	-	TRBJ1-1	TGCGCCAGCAGCTTTACAGGCGAAAGCACTGAAGCTTTCTTT	CASSFTGESTEAFF
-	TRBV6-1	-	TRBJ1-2	TGTGCCAGCAGTGAGGCAGGGGAAGGATATGGCTACACCTTC	CASSEAGEGYGYTF
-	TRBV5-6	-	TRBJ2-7	TGTGCCAGCAGCAGTACAGGGATATACGAGCAGTACTTC	CASSSTGIYEQYF
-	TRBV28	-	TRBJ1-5	TGTGCCAGCAGTTTGTATCATCAGCCCCAGCATTTT	CASSLYHQPQHF
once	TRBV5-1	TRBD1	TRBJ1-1	TGCGCCAGCAGCTTGGAGGGACAGGGGGCGGGAGCTTTCTTT	CASSLEGQGAGAFF
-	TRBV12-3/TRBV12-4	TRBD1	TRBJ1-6	TGTGCCAGCAGTTGGGACAGCCGTTCACCCCTCCACTTT	CASSWDSRSPLHF
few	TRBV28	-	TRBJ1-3	TGTGCCAGCAGTTCCGGGGGGAGGGACGAGTTCTCTGGAAACACCATATATTTT	CASSSGGRDEFSGNTIYF
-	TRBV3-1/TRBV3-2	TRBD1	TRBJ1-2	TGTGCCAGCAGCCAAGTCTCAGGGGGAAGTGGCTACACCTTC	CASSQVSGGSGYTF
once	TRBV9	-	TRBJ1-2	TGTGCCAGCAGCGTATTGGGACAATCTGATGGCTACACCTTC	CASSVLGQSDGYTF
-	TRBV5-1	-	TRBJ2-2	TGCGCCAGCAGCTTGCGCACAAACACCGGGGAGCTGTTTTTT	CASSLRTNTGELFF
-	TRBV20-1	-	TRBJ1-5	TGCAGTGTAAGCAATCAGCCCCAGCATTTT	CSVSNQPQHF
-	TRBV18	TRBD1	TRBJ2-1	TGTGCCAGCTCAAGCGGGACAGGGCAGTACAATGAGCAGTTCTTC	CASSSGTGQYNEQFF
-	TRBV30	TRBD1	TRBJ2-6	TGTGCCTGGAGTTATGGTCCCAGGGGGCTGAGAACTGGGGCCAACGTCCTGACTTTC	CAWSYGPRGLRTGANVLTF
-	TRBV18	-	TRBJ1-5	TGTGCCAGCTCACCAGAGTATGATCAGCCCCAGCATTTT	CASSPEYDQPQHF
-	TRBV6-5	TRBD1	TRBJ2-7	TGTGCCAGCCTAAGGGGGACAGGGAGTCGCGAGCAGTACTTC	CASLRGTGSREQYF
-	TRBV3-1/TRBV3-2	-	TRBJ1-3	TGTGCCAGCAGCACCGGGGATGGAAACACCATATATTTT	CASSTGDGNTIYF